Listed below are T cell receptor beta chains from one sample, sequenced in a study of cytomegalovirus exposure and HLA in healthy donors. TCRdb's table, derived via immunoSEQ multiplex PCR, lists solely in-frame clones and lacks some. The repertoire holds approximately 110,000 clones, around 79% seen once, with about 3.1% in the top ten. Sequencing was performed on PBMCs. These TCRs come from a woman aged 40-49 years in good health and CMV-seronegative. Both conserved end residues are part of each CDR3.

TRBJ2-7,TRBV5-1,CASSLAVAAGEQYF
TRBJ1-4,TRBV4-1,CASSSTGQEKLFF
TRBJ1-5,TRBV7-9,CASSPNLSNQPQHF
TRBJ2-2,TRBV5-1,CASSLEGYVGELFF
TRBJ1-4,TRBV7-9,CASSWAPGQGTEKLFF
TRBJ1-3,TRBV28,CASRRQGEAGNTIYF
TRBJ2-7,TRBV28,CASSEGYEQYF
TRBJ2-7,TRBV5-4,CASSLSGQLYEQYF
TRBJ2-7,TRBV7-9,CASSFASLGQSSYEQYF
TRBJ2-1,TRBV30,CALEGGEGRYNEQFF
TRBJ2-5,TRBV5-6,CASSFDRASGTQYF
TRBJ2-5,TRBV30,CAWSRGYETQYF
TRBJ2-7,TRBV27,CASSWSGQAYEQYF
TRBJ1-1,TRBV4-1,CASSQRGNTEAFF
TRBJ2-1,TRBV9,CASSGGTARNNEQFF
TRBJ2-3,TRBV6-1,CATSTTDTQYF
TRBJ2-7,TRBV7-2,CASSTDRGYEQYF
TRBJ2-4,TRBV9,CASSPPDRKNIQYF
TRBJ2-7,TRBV28,CASRTNEGFSYEQYF
TRBJ2-2,TRBV27,CASSPLGGSGRRFNTGELFF
TRBJ1-5,TRBV4-2,CASSSLDRGRGQPQHF
TRBJ1-1,TRBV11-2,CASSPRTGWEDTEAFF
TRBJ2-3,TRBV21-1,CASSQSWDRQTHTDTQYF
TRBJ2-5,TRBV28,CASRRSGSRETQYF
TRBJ2-3,TRBV6-5,CASSRQTGGTDTQYF
TRBJ2-7,TRBV11-2,CASSLTGAGGYEQYF
TRBJ2-1,TRBV30,CAWSVLGGSNNEQFF
TRBJ1-4,TRBV30,CAWRPGGNEKLFF
TRBJ2-1,TRBV27,CASSIQQPYSTDENEQFF
TRBJ1-3,TRBV15,CATSWDSSGNTIYF
TRBJ1-2,TRBV5-1,CASSFLDGSGSGYTF
TRBJ2-1,TRBV7-2,CASRSTSGSYNEQFF
TRBJ1-1,TRBV19,CASSLGTENTEAFF
TRBJ1-4,TRBV29-1,CSVQGTGGGEKLFF
TRBJ2-5,TRBV5-4,CASSAEREGETQYF
TRBJ1-1,TRBV7-2,CASSPHREGFAFF
TRBJ1-1,TRBV11-2,CASSLVRDTEAFF
TRBJ2-1,TRBV5-1,CASSLSGESYNEQFF
TRBJ2-7,TRBV5-6,CASRGQGFDEQYF
TRBJ1-2,TRBV4-3,CASSQEAREVGGYTF
TRBJ1-3,TRBV2,CASSQQGNTIYF
TRBJ1-2,TRBV5-1,CASSSGQGGYTF